Described below is a single TCR beta chain sequence and its context. What this receptor recognizes is not known. Per-nucleotide qualities are absent, and no much larger clonotype sits a single base away. Taken with the paper, the label for time point translates to: about 28 days (+/-7) after the second vaccine dose. AZD1222 recipients with second doses at about 4 weeks or about 12 weeks were pooled, because spike-specific TCR depth and breadth did not differ between schedules. The vaccinee samples were drawn from two UK trials, COV001 and COV002, one of which was a single-blind randomized controlled phase 2/3 trial testing AZD1222 (ChAdOx1 nCoV-19) in healthy adults. For TCRbeta chain sequencing, PBMC samples from trial participants were taken at day 0 and at day 28 after the second dose. The data are from a study of T cell responses to AZD1222 COVID-19 vaccine listed by TCRdb under 2021. As for the study more broadly: TCR sequencing was performed for 230 to 250 trial participants, of whom approximately 200 were given two doses of AZD1222 and around 25 were given two doses of MenACWY control vaccine. Enrollment into the trials was organized by age into subgroups of 18-55, 56-69 and 70-plus years, and those subgroups contained about 160, 30 and 59 TCR-sequenced participants, respectively.

The CDR3 regions of human TCRbeta chains were analyzed by immunosequencing. The authors' pipeline ran thus. TCRs in the repertoires were matched against a reference library of SARS-CoV-2-specific TCRs that had been generated with the MIRA antigen-specificity platform. Breadth was defined as the fraction of unique TCRs that were SARS-CoV-2-associated, and depth was defined as the fraction of total T cells that were SARS-CoV-2-associated. Using the MIRA data, each spike-specific TCR was mapped to the spike region that the TCR reacts to and placed in a CD4 or CD8 class. Log10-transformed breadth and depth values were compared by one-way ANOVA with Sidak's multiple comparisons tests. TCRdb provides this immuneACCESS table in a form limited to in-frame rearrangements. Some clones are lacking; in checked studies, under half of them reflect an unresolved V gene, and why the rest are absent is not known. V and J calls and clone size are as listed in that table; D and trimming were resolved from the DNA. This sample lists roughly 58,000 clones; 80% to 90% were detected once. Of the sample, approximately 6.1% is held by the ten largest clones.

The paper's findings and limits, for the study overall: Reportedly, almost half of the unique spike-specific TCRs recognized epitopes lying outside the regions that are mutated in the B.1.351 and B.1.1.7 variants. Spike-specific TCR breadth and depth rose significantly after two AZD1222 doses compared with day 0 and with MenACWY recipients. Conclusions about previously exposed vaccinees are limited, since just 5 to 7 AZD1222 recipients were seropositive for SARS-CoV-2 at baseline. The 56-69-year group was small, and its depth increase did not reach significance, likely because of low power. Most participants were white British and females outnumbered males, and the authors suggested that clonal diversity may have been underestimated. Because no day 14 peak-response samples were available, the repertoires could be characterized only after the peak T cell response. The vaccine-associated CD4 TCRs covered the entire spike protein, and the dominant responses fell in regions 160-218 and 743-854.

Per the germline V gene, SGDLS is the CDR1 and YYNGEE is the CDR2. V loses 4 bases, J loses 4 bases, and the germline ends lie 18 bases apart. The CDR3 starts with the cysteine, ends with the phenylalanine, and has 16 residues. Only the CDR3 region is kept as DNA, spanning 48 bases read in frame from base 1. Sequencing was performed on peripheral blood, taken 28 days after the second AZD1222 dose. In this chain, TRBV9 is recombined with TRBJ2-1; the D gene is perhaps TRBD2, on 6 matching bases. The clonotype was recovered from an adult who received the AZD1222 COVID-19 vaccine. The DNA is as follows: TGTGCCAGCAGCCCTCGAGGGGCGGGGTCTTACAATGAGCAGTTCTTC. It translates to CASSPRGAGSYNEQFF. Here the CDR3 is joined to the reference TRBV9 and TRBJ2-1 genes, and the full variable domain is: DSGVTQTPKHLITATGQRVTLRCSPRSGDLSVYWYQQSLDQGLQFLIQYYNGEERAKGNILERFSAQQFPDLHSELNLSSLELGDSALYFCASSPRGAGSYNEQFFGPGTRLTVL.